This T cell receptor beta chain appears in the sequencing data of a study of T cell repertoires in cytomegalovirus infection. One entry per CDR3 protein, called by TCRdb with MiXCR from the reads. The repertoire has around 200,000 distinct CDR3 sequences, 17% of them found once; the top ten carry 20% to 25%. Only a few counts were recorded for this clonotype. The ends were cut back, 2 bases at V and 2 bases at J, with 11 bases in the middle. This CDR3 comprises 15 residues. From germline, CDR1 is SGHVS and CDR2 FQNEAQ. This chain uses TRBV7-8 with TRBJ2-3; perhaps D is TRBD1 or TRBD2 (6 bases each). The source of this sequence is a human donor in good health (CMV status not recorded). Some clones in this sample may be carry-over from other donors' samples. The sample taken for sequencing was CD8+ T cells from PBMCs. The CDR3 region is CASSLTGAYTDTQYF. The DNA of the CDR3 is TGTGCCAGCAGCTTAACGGGGGCCTACACAGATACGCAGTATTTT.